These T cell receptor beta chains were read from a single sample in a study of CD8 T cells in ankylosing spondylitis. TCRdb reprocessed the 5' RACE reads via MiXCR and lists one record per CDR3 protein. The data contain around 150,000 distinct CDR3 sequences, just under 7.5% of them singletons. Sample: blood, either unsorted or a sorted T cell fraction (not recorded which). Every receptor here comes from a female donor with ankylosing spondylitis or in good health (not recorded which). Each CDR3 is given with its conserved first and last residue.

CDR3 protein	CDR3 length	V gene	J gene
CASSFQGREKLFF	13	TRBV12-3/TRBV12-4	TRBJ1-4
CASSLSPEPDTQYF	14	TRBV11-2	TRBJ2-3
CASGDRDTDTQYF	13	TRBV6-1	TRBJ2-3
CSVSDRGRIYGYTF	14	TRBV29-1	TRBJ1-2
CASSLESAQYNEQFF	15	TRBV5-1	TRBJ2-1
CASSHPGLADLTYFTDTQYF	20	TRBV4-1	TRBJ2-3
CASSRWGQDYTF	12	TRBV3-1	TRBJ1-2
CASSFPFGTQYF	12	TRBV11-2	TRBJ2-5
CASSQERPGVGDNEQFF	17	TRBV14	TRBJ2-1
CSVGGVLHTDTQYF	14	TRBV29-1	TRBJ2-3
CASSQDPGRYTEAFF	15	TRBV4-1	TRBJ1-1
CASSPRRTGSTDTQYF	16	TRBV6-2/TRBV6-3	TRBJ2-3
CASLFGGRAFF	11	TRBV19	TRBJ1-1
CSAKGNYGYTF	11	TRBV20-1	TRBJ1-2
CATSRDQGAKDEQFF	15	TRBV15	TRBJ2-1
CSARLAGVSYNEQFF	15	TRBV20-1	TRBJ2-1
CASSSQDDQPQHF	13	TRBV7-2	TRBJ1-5
CASSPLRQQGSYEQYF	16	TRBV18	TRBJ2-7
CASRGSGGSNQPQHF	15	TRBV12-3/TRBV12-4	TRBJ1-5
CASSYSGVEGYTF	13	TRBV6-6	TRBJ1-2
CASSPGQATGELFF	14	TRBV18	TRBJ2-2
CASRLSSRSSGNTIYF	16	TRBV12-3/TRBV12-4	TRBJ1-3
CASSSELDYNEQFF	14	TRBV5-1	TRBJ2-1
CSAHTGRLLAKNIQYF	16	TRBV20-1	TRBJ2-4
CASSLGTPSYNSPLHF	16	TRBV6-1	TRBJ1-6
CASSPGGRGSNQPQHF	16	TRBV25-1	TRBJ1-5
CASSFGGLGAFSGNTIYF	18	TRBV12-3/TRBV12-4	TRBJ1-3
CASSSTRGHGETQYF	15	TRBV9	TRBJ2-5
CASSPRPGQLFNSPLHF	17	TRBV18	TRBJ1-6
CASSYGDYGYTF	12	TRBV5-1	TRBJ1-2
CASSPRAGSNQPQHF	15	TRBV27	TRBJ1-5
CASSTLPDTQYF	12	TRBV12-3/TRBV12-4	TRBJ2-3
CASSFDRGADTGELFF	16	TRBV12-3/TRBV12-4	TRBJ2-2
CASSRGDTQYF	11	TRBV27	TRBJ2-3
CASSESDSPNSPLHF	15	TRBV25-1	TRBJ1-6
CASNPTRNTEAFF	13	TRBV2	TRBJ1-1
CASSLGQFYNSPLHF	15	TRBV5-1	TRBJ1-6
CASSGNYEQYF	11	TRBV2	TRBJ2-7
CAWSVARYEQYF	12	TRBV30	TRBJ2-7
CASTKPASGANVLTF	15	TRBV3-1	TRBJ2-6
CASSLIRDEQFF	12	TRBV3-1	TRBJ2-1
CASSQGPLGETQYF	14	TRBV3-1	TRBJ2-5
CASSLVPGGYNEQFF	15	TRBV5-1	TRBJ2-1